Following are 11 T cell receptor beta chains from one sample sequenced in a study of cytomegalovirus exposure and HLA in healthy donors. The data were produced by immunoSEQ multiplex PCR, yet TCRdb's version contains in-frame clones alone and is incomplete. This sample yields approximately 230,000 clones, of which roughly 87% are seen a single time; 12% belongs to the top ten. The sequenced material came from PBMCs. All receptors come from a man younger than 35 in good health and CMV-seropositive.

The rearrangement links TRBV29-1 to TRBJ1-1; D perhaps matches TRBD1 (5 bases). The V and J ends lost 4 bases and 1 base respectively, with 10 bases between them. Germline CDR1 and CDR2: SQVTM and ANQGSEA. The CDR3 has 13 amino acids. Written as DNA, the CDR3 is TGCAGCGTTGGAGTTACAGGGAACACTGAAGCTTTCTTT. Its translation is CSVGVTGNTEAFF. The full variable domain, with the rest looked up from reference TRBV29-1 and TRBJ1-1, is SAVISQKPSRDICQRGTSLTIQCQVDSQVTMMFWYRQQPGQSLTLIATANQGSEATYESGFVIDKFPISRPNLTFSTLTVSNMSPEDSSIYLCSVGVTGNTEAFFGQGTRLTVV.

This clone was detected only once. This chain joins TRBV29-1 and TRBJ1-2, with TRBD1 identical over 7 bases. Germline-derived CDR1 and CDR2 are SQVTM and ANQGSEA. The V gene end was trimmed by 8 bases and the J gene end by 2 bases; junction bases not matched to a gene: 11. The CDR3 contains 14 residues. CDR3 in amino acids: CSTPRGGRNYGYTF. The CDR3 DNA sequence: TGCAGCACCCCCAGGGGGGGGAGGAACTATGGCTACACCTTC.

About this clone itself: Different DNA sequences within this sample yield the same CDR3. The chain employs TRBV2 and TRBJ1-1, with TRBD1 identical over 7 bases. The V gene end was trimmed by 4 bases and the J gene end by 2 bases; junction bases not matched to a gene: 4. This CDR3 spans 14 amino acids. Germline V gives CDR1 SNHLY, CDR2 FYNNEI. For the CDR3, the DNA is TGTGCCAGCAGTGCCCAAGGGGGCAACACTGAAGCTTTCTTT. It yields the protein CASSAQGGNTEAFF.

The chain has TRBV11-3 and TRBJ2-3; TRBD2 agrees at 9 bases. CDR1 SGHNT and CDR2 YENEEA come from the germline V gene. The CDR3 runs to 15 residues. The trim removed 0 bases at V and 4 bases at J, leaving 2 bases unmatched. This chain's CDR3 is CASSLEGGRADTQYF. Written as DNA, the CDR3 is TGTGCCAGCAGCTTAGAGGGCGGGAGGGCAGATACGCAGTATTTT. The full variable domain, its missing parts supplied by reference TRBV11-3 and TRBJ2-3, is EAGVVQSPRYKIIEKKQPVAFWCNPISGHNTLYWYLQNLGQGPELLIRYENEEAVDDSQLPKDRFSAERLKGVDSTLKIQPAELGDSAVYLCASSLEGGRADTQYFGPGTRLTVL.

The V gene is TRBV5-1, the J gene TRBJ2-5; 9 nucleotides line up with TRBD1. CDR3 length: 17 residues. Germline V gives CDR1 SGHRS, CDR2 YFSETQ. After removal of 4 bases from V and 4 bases from J, the junction contained 14 bases not matched to a gene. The CDR3 loop reads CASSQGDREFSGETQYF. The CDR3 DNA reads as TGCGCCAGCAGCCAGGGGGACAGGGAATTTAGTGGAGAGACCCAGTACTTC.

The rearrangement joins TRBV2 to TRBJ2-7; TRBD2 aligns across 9 bases. Germline CDR1 reads SNHLY; CDR2 reads FYNNEI. The V segment lost 7 bases and the J segment 6 bases; nucleotides outside the gene matches: 10. The length of the CDR3 is 14 residues. CDR3 protein: CASNSLAGVGEQYF. The CDR3 DNA follows: TGTGCCAGCAATTCATTAGCGGGAGTCGGCGAGCAGTACTTC.

Only a few counts were recorded for this clone. This rearrangement joins TRBV4-1 to TRBJ1-1; a weak D match, TRBD1 (5 bases). Trimming took 1 base from V and 7 from J, leaving 16 bases between them. CDR1 is MGHRA and CDR2 is YSYEKL in the germline V gene. The CDR3 loop spans 15 amino acids. CDR3 sequence (DNA): TGCGCCAGCAGCCAAGGTCAGGGTACGCTCCATGAAGCTTTCTTT. This encodes CASSQGQGTLHEAFF.

This rearrangement joins TRBV5-1 to TRBJ2-7, with 7 bases aligning to TRBD2. Trimming took 4 bases from V and 0 from J; bases not matched to a gene: 10. The germline V gene encodes CDR1 SGHRS and CDR2 YFSETQ. The CDR3 consists of 16 residues. The CDR3 DNA is TGCGCCAGCAGCATTGGCTGGGGGGGAGACTCCTACGAGCAGTACTTC. Translating it yields CASSIGWGGDSYEQYF.

In the case of this clone: The same CDR3 arises from other DNA sequences in this sample as well. The V gene is TRBV4-3, the J gene TRBJ2-7, with 8 bases matching TRBD1. CDR3 length equals 14 residues. V dropped 1 base and J dropped 1; count of bases not matched to a gene: 0. Germline CDR1 reads LGHNA; CDR2 reads YSLEER. CDR3 sequence (DNA): TGCGCCAGCAGCCAAGGACAGGGGTCCTACGAGCAGTACTTC. This gives the protein CASSQGQGSYEQYF.

The rearrangement links TRBV7-2 to TRBJ1-4; a weak D match, TRBD1 (6 bases). Trimming removed 3 bases from V and 3 bases from J, with 8 bases in between. The germline V gene encodes CDR1 SGHTA and CDR2 FQGNSA. The CDR3 totals 14 residues. CDR3 protein: CASSFTGSNEKLFF. In DNA form, the CDR3 reads TGTGCCAGCAGCTTCACAGGGTCTAATGAAAAACTGTTTTTT.

A few counts support this clone. The rearrangement joins TRBV6-1 to TRBJ2-7, with D maybe TRBD1 (5 bases). CDR1 MNHNS and CDR2 SASEGT come from the germline V gene. CDR3 length equals 14 residues. The V end lost 7 bases, the J end lost 3 bases, and 16 bases lay between the germline ends. The chain's CDR3 is CASIEDTRLYEQYF. The CDR3 bases are TGTGCCAGCATCGAGGACACCAGGCTCTACGAGCAGTACTTC.